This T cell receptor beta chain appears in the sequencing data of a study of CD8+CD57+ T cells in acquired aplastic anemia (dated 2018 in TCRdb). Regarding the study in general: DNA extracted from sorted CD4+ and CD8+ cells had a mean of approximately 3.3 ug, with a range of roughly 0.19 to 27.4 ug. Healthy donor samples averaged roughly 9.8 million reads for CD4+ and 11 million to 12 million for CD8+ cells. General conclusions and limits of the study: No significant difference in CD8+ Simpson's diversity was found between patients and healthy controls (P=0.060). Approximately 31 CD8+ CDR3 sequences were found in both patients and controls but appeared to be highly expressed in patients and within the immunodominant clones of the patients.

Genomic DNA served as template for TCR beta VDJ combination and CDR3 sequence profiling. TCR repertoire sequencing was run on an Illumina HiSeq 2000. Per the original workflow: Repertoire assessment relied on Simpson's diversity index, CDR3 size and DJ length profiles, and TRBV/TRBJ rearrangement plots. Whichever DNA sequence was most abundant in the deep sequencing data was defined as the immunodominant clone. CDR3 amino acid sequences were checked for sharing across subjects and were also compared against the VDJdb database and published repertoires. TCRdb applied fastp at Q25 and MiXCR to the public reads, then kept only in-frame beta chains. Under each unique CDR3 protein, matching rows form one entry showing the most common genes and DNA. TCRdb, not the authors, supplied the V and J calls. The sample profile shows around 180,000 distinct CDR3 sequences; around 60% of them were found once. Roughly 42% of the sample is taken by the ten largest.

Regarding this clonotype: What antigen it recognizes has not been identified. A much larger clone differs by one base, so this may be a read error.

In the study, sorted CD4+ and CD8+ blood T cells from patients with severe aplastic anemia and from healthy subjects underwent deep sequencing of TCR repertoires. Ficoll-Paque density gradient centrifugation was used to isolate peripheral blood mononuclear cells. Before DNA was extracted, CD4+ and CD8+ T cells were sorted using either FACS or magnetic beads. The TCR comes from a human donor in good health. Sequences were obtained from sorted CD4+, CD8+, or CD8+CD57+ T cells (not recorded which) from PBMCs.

The CDR3 region: CASGAGLAGAEQFF. The sequence in DNA is TGTGCCAGCGGCGCGGGACTAGCGGGAGCGGAGCAGTTCTTC. Rearrangement joined TRBV9 to TRBJ2-1, with 14 bases matching TRBD2. Trimming leaves V shorter by 7 bases and J shorter by 10 bases, with the junction holding 7 bases beyond the gene matches. The CDR3, cysteine through phenylalanine, is 14 amino acids long. Kept here is only the CDR3 DNA, which spans 42 bases and is read in frame from base 1. CDR1 is given as SGDLS and CDR2 as YYNGEE, both from the germline V gene.